This T cell receptor (beta chain) was recorded in a study of post-analysis software for immune sequencing data. Looking at the study overall: Several disease courses (relapsing-remitting, secondary progressive and progressive-relapsing) of multiple sclerosis were included. Study outcomes and limitations: Strong same-batch co-clustering of samples appeared with F measure clustering. Comparison of patients with controls showed about 5 TRBV segments more frequent in patients, TRBV5-6, TRBV5-1 and TRBV20-1 among them. Multiple sclerosis was associated with a significant reduction in normalized Chao1 diversity relative to controls.

In regard to this clonotype: Its antigen is unidentified.

V gave up 5 bases and J gave up 4 bases, with 14 bases separating them. CDR3 size: 14 residues. Germline V gene sequence: CDR1 MDHEN, CDR2 SYDVKM. Sequencing libraries made from TCR beta cDNA carried unique molecular identifiers. Once about 0.95 to 10 million T cells were used, hundreds of thousands of cDNA molecules resulted. TCRdb ran MiXCR on the PCR reads and lists one entry per CDR3 protein. The table has 650,000 to 850,000 distinct CDR3 sequences, 46% seen once. This receptor was identified in a girl aged 5-17 years with multiple sclerosis. Sequences were obtained from blood. This rearrangement joins TRBV28 to TRBJ1-1, with a possible D match to TRBD1 (5 bases). The CDR3: CASSQTRQFTEAFF. The CDR3 DNA follows: TGTGCCAGCAGTCAAACTAGACAGTTCACTGAAGCTTTCTTT.